These 27 T cell receptor beta chains share one sample of origin, sequenced in a study of T cells in Graves' hyperthyroidism and ophthalmopathy. Amplification yielded TCR beta CDR3 regions, with RNA transcripts as the source. Initially, a first-round RT-PCR of the TCR CDR3 employed the HTBI primer set. From the multiplex PCR reads, TCRdb called clonotypes with MiXCR, one entry per CDR3 protein. The sample holds roughly 640,000 distinct CDR3 sequences, roughly 16% seen once. The sequencing input was blood. These TCRs come from a woman aged 40 to 49 with Graves' ophthalmopathy.

Ten or more counts support this clonotype. The rearrangement uses TRBV6-5 and TRBJ2-3; D uncertain. Trimming stripped 7 bases from V and 0 bases from J, with 14 bases between. The CDR3 is 15 amino acids. Germline loops: CDR1 MNHEY, CDR2 SVGAGI. The chain's CDR3 is CASTLETLSTDTQYF. The CDR3 DNA sequence: TGTGCCAGCACCCTTGAGACACTTAGCACAGATACGCAGTATTTT.

The rearrangement joins TRBV5-5 to TRBJ1-5; 8 nucleotides line up with TRBD1. CDR3 length equals 16 residues. Germline CDR1 SGHKS, CDR2 YYEKEE (reference sequence). The junction had 5 bases not matched to a gene; V was cut back by 0 bases and J by 3 bases. The CDR3 sequence is CASSLGGQGVNQPQHF. The CDR3 DNA reads as TGTGCCAGCAGCTTGGGTGGACAGGGAGTCAATCAGCCCCAGCATTTT.

This chain links TRBV5-1 with TRBJ2-1; D unresolved. The V end was cut by 4 bases, the J end by 2 bases, with 13 bases between. The CDR3 contains 15 residues. Germline V gene lookup returns CDR1 SGHRS and CDR2 YFSETQ. The CDR3 loop is CASSPQVGTYNEQFF. The CDR3 DNA follows: TGCGCCAGCAGCCCCCAAGTGGGGACCTACAATGAGCAGTTCTTC.

This clonotype was observed many times. The J gene is TRBJ2-1, the V gene TRBV11-2; D gene unclear. With 3 bases removed from V and 8 bases from J, the gap between germline ends came to 5 bases. CDR3 length: 11 amino acids. Germline V gene sequence: CDR1 SGHAT, CDR2 FQNNGV. The DNA for the CDR3 is TGTGCCAGCAGCTTCACCGATGAGCAGTTCTTC. This gives the protein CASSFTDEQFF.

This clonotype showed up many times. V is TRBV5-1 and J is TRBJ2-1, with D hard to call. The V and J ends lost 3 bases and 5 bases respectively, with 12 bases between them. The CDR3 consists of 14 residues. CDR1 and CDR2 (germline): SGHRS, YFSETQ. DNA for the CDR3: TGCGCCAGCAGCTGGATGACAAGGAACAATGAGCAGTTCTTC. This encodes CASSWMTRNNEQFF.

This clonotype was seen a handful of times. The chain has TRBV18 and TRBJ2-2; 7 nucleotides match TRBD1. This CDR3 contains 16 residues. Looked up from germline, CDR1 is KGHSH and CDR2 is LQKENI. After removal of 2 bases from V and 0 bases from J, the junction contained 3 bases not matched to a gene. The CDR3: CASSPNQGANTGELFF. CDR3 in DNA: TGTGCCAGCTCACCAAATCAGGGGGCGAACACCGGGGAGCTGTTTTTT.

The chain joins TRBV7-8 to TRBJ2-1; D is tentatively TRBD1 or TRBD2 (5 bases each). This CDR3 region has 16 residues. V was pared by 5 bases and J by 5 bases, with 19 bases between. Per germline, CDR1 SGHVS and CDR2 FQNEAQ. The DNA of the CDR3 is TGTGCCAGCAGCCAAAGAGGGGACGGAGTCAACAATGAGCAGTTCTTC. It specifies CASSQRGDGVNNEQFF.

The J gene is TRBJ2-1, the V gene TRBV6-1, with 7 bases identical to TRBD1. The germline CDR1 and CDR2 sequences are MNHNS and SASEGT. The CDR3 sequence is 16 residues long. The V segment lost 3 bases and the J segment 4 bases; nucleotides outside the gene matches: 9. The CDR3 loop reads CASSDDAWTGYNEQFF. CDR3 in DNA: TGTGCCAGCAGTGACGACGCTTGGACAGGTTACAATGAGCAGTTCTTC.

This clonotype was found many times. The chain uses TRBV11-1 and TRBJ2-3, with 9 bases lining up with TRBD1. V dropped 1 base and J dropped 4; count of bases not matched to a gene: 6. Germline CDR1 and CDR2: SGHAT and FQDESV (reference sequence). The CDR3 runs 16 residues. The CDR3 region is CASSLGGQGRPDTQYF. Written as DNA, the CDR3 is TGTGCCAGCAGCTTAGGGGGACAGGGTAGGCCAGATACGCAGTATTTT. The complete variable domain, with remaining parts taken from reference TRBV11-1 and TRBJ2-3, reads EAEVAQSPRYKITEKSQAVAFWCDPISGHATLYWYRQILGQGPELLVQFQDESVVDDSQLPKDRFSAERLKGVDSTLKIQPAELGDSAMYLCASSLGGQGRPDTQYFGPGTRLTVL.

The sample holds many counts of this clonotype. V usage is TRBV7-8 and J usage is TRBJ2-7, with TRBD2 matching over 12 bases. The CDR3 contains 15 residues. The ends lost 5 bases at V and 3 bases at J; junction bases unmatched: 5. Per the germline V gene, CDR1 is SGHVS and CDR2 is FQNEAQ. Here the CDR3 DNA reads TGTGCCAGCAGCCCCTGGACTAGCGGGAACTACGAGCAGTACTTC. It encodes CASSPWTSGNYEQYF.

Points on this clonotype: With a much larger clone just one base away, this may be a read error. The J gene is TRBJ2-2, the V gene TRBV5-1; 9 bases fit TRBD1. The CDR3 extends over 17 amino acids. V was clipped by 4 bases and J by 3 bases; unmatched bases: 10. Germline V lookup: CDR1 SGHRS, CDR2 YFSETQ. CDR3 residues: CASSQMTGGGYTGELFF. CDR3 coding DNA: TGCGCCAGCAGCCAAATGACAGGGGGTGGATACACCGGGGAGCTGTTTTTT.

This clonotype was counted many times. This chain joins TRBV11-1 and TRBJ2-2; TRBD1 aligns across 8 bases. The CDR3 has 17 amino acids. Germline values: CDR1 SGHAT, CDR2 FQDESV (reference sequence). V gave up 7 bases and J gave up 6 bases; unmatched junction bases: 16. The CDR3 is CASTSGLQGAGAGELFF. As DNA, the CDR3 is TGTGCCAGCACAAGTGGATTGCAGGGGGCTGGCGCCGGGGAGCTGTTTTTT.

The chain carries TRBV6-1 and TRBJ2-3, with 11 bases aligning to TRBD2. This CDR3 has 18 residues. Germline CDR1 reads MNHNS; CDR2 reads SASEGT. V shed 3 bases and J 6 bases; nucleotides not matched to a gene: 14. The CDR3 DNA follows: TGTGCCAGCAGTGATTTGATCGGCTCTAGCGGGGGGCTCGATACGCAGTATTTT. As protein: CASSDLIGSSGGLDTQYF.

This clonotype was detected a few times. The CDR3 sequence: CASRTANSEKLFF. The CDR3 coding sequence is TGCGCCAGCAGGACAGCTAATAGTGAAAAACTGTTTTTT. The gene calls are TRBV4-1 and TRBJ1-4; possible D gene TRBD1, 5 bases. Trimming shortened V by 6 bases and J by 7 bases, and 12 bases separated the two germline ends. Germline V lookup: CDR1 MGHRA, CDR2 YSYEKL. The CDR3 consists of 13 residues.

This clonotype was seen repeatedly, ten times or more. The rearrangement links TRBV6-1 to TRBJ1-2; D gene uncertain. Per germline, CDR1 MNHNS and CDR2 SASEGT. CDR3 length: 13 residues. The ends were cut back, 7 bases at V and 4 bases at J, with 13 bases in the middle. CDR3: CASNEGTTYGYTF. The CDR3 DNA reads as TGTGCCAGCAATGAGGGCACCACCTATGGCTACACCTTC.

The V gene is TRBV7-8, the J gene TRBJ2-7, with D unclear. From germline, CDR1 is SGHVS and CDR2 FQNEAQ. The CDR3 totals 15 residues. The V end lost 5 bases, the J end lost 1 base, and 15 bases lay between the germline ends. The CDR3 nucleotides read TGTGCCAGCAGCGTCTCTGTTGTCCCATCCTACGAGCAGTACTTC. It translates to CASSVSVVPSYEQYF.

V gene TRBV12-3 or TRBV12-4 combines with J gene TRBJ2-7; TRBD2 agrees at 13 bases. This CDR3 comprises 15 residues. The trim removed 6 bases at V and 4 bases at J, leaving 6 bases unmatched. In nucleotides, the CDR3 is TGTGCCAGCAGCCGGACTAGCGGGGGCCGATACGAGCAGTACTTC. Amino acids: CASSRTSGGRYEQYF.

This clonotype has a count of ten or more. The chain links TRBV28 to TRBJ2-6, with 7 bases that match TRBD1. V trimming: 6 bases; J trimming: 0 bases; junction bases outside the gene matches: 5. The length of the CDR3 is 16 residues. Per the germline V gene, CDR1 is MDHEN and CDR2 is SYDVKM. This CDR3 reads CASRRGLSSGANVLTF. The CDR3 DNA is TGTGCCAGCAGGAGGGGGCTGAGCTCTGGGGCCAACGTCCTGACTTTC.

The V call is TRBV14, the J call TRBJ2-2; a weak D match, TRBD1 (6 bases). The CDR3 runs to 15 residues. V was pared by 5 bases and J by 2 bases, with 12 bases between. The germline V gene encodes CDR1 SGHDN and CDR2 FVKESK. Here the CDR3 reads CASSFRTDNTGELFF. CDR3 DNA sequence: TGTGCCAGCAGCTTCCGGACAGACAACACCGGGGAGCTGTTTTTT.

The table lists this clonotype with a few counts. The J gene is TRBJ1-1, the V gene TRBV6-1; 7 bases line up with TRBD1. Per germline, CDR1 MNHNS and CDR2 SASEGT. The CDR3 spans 15 residues. J gave up 4 bases and V 2 bases, and 7 bases lay outside the gene matches. CDR3 in DNA: TGTGCCAGCAGTGAACGGAGGGGGCTGGGCACTGAAGCTTTCTTT. As protein: CASSERRGLGTEAFF.

This sequence joins TRBV19 and TRBJ1-5; 9 bases are shared with TRBD1. Germline V gene data show CDR1 as LNHDA and CDR2 as SQIVND (reference sequence). V lost 7 bases, J lost 1 base, and 5 bases stayed unmatched. The CDR3 contains 15 residues. The CDR3 loop reads CASIGTGQSNQPQHF. CDR3 coding DNA: TGTGCCAGTATCGGGACAGGGCAGAGCAATCAGCCCCAGCATTTT.

The rearrangement links TRBV6-1 to TRBJ2-2; D remains ambiguous. Trimming left V 2 bases short and J 6 bases short, with 10 bases between. From germline, CDR1 is MNHNS and CDR2 SASEGT. CDR3 length equals 14 residues. CDR3 protein: CASSEKLIAGELFF. As DNA, the CDR3 is TGTGCCAGCAGTGAAAAGCTCATCGCCGGGGAGCTGTTTTTT.

The chain links TRBV5-1 to TRBJ1-2; D call uncertain. CDR1 SGHRS and CDR2 YFSETQ come from the germline V gene. Trimming took off 0 bases at V and 7 bases at J, with 13 bases between the two ends. The CDR3 extends over 14 amino acids. CDR3 protein: CASSLEGPSGGYTF. DNA for the CDR3: TGCGCCAGCAGCTTGGAGGGCCCAAGCGGTGGCTACACCTTC.

Comment on this clonotype: A much larger clone lies a single base off, so this may be a read error. This chain joins TRBV5-1 and TRBJ2-1; TRBD1 might be the D (6 bases). In germline, CDR1 is SGHRS, CDR2 YFSETQ. The CDR3 runs to 13 residues. V lost 8 bases, J lost 8 bases, and 17 bases lay in between. The CDR3 protein is CASSGVTYDEQFF. CDR3 DNA: TGCGCCAGTTCAGGGGTTACATACGATGAGCAGTTCTTC. The full variable domain, with the rest looked up from reference TRBV5-1 and TRBJ2-1, is KAGVTQTPRYLIKTRGQQVTLSCSPISGHRSVSWYQQTPGQGLQFLFEYFSETQRNKGNFPGRFSGRQFSNSRSEMNVSTLELGDSALYLCASSGVTYDEQFFGPGTRLTVL.

This clonotype appeared a few times. The chain couples TRBV29-1 to TRBJ2-3, with D unresolved. V lost 3 bases and J lost 2, with 6 bases in between. The CDR3 is 12 amino acids. The germline gives CDR1 SQVTM, CDR2 ANQGSEA. The CDR3 sequence: CSVEVFTDTQYF. The DNA for the CDR3 is TGCAGCGTTGAGGTATTCACAGATACGCAGTATTTT.

The V gene is TRBV28, the J gene TRBJ2-6, with D perhaps TRBD1 or TRBD2 (5 bases each). Between the trimmed V and J ends, which lost 9 bases and 2 bases, there was a span of 17 bases. The CDR3 consists of 16 residues. Germline values: CDR1 MDHEN, CDR2 SYDVKM. The CDR3 DNA sequence: TGTGCCAGTAGGGACCCTGGGCCCCCTGGGGCCAACGTCCTGACTTTC. It is translated as CASRDPGPPGANVLTF.

This clonotype was seen only a few times. This CDR3 reads CASSSRGSSYEQYF. The CDR3 nucleotides are TGTGCCAGCAGTTCCCGTGGGAGCTCCTACGAGCAGTACTTC. This chain joins TRBV12-3 or TRBV12-4 and TRBJ2-7; the D gene is possibly TRBD2 (5 bases). This CDR3 comprises 14 residues. V lost 4 bases and J lost 0, with 10 bases in between.